The source of this TCR beta chain is a study of blood T cells in healthy people across ages. A second PCR of 7 to 11 cycles used a sample-barcoded 5' primer and a J-beta primer mix. Each CDR3 protein is one row after TCRdb ran MiXCR on the 5' RACE reads. The sample contains more than 800,000 distinct CDR3 sequences, less than 35% of which appear only once. Donor samples were obtained from healthy Caucasian individuals from Russia, aged about 6 to 95. The length of the CDR3 is 15 residues. Study-wide findings and caveats: What prevented conclusive comparison of naive and antigen-experienced cells was that PBMCs were unsorted.

Note on this clonotype: The antigen remains unidentified. Germline and junction disagree at one end, which may indicate a read error.

The rearrangement links TRBV12-3 or TRBV12-4 to TRBJ2-3; TRBD1 aligns across 7 bases. The sample comprised blood. The receptor comes from an elderly woman in good health. CDR3 bases: TGTGCCAGCAGGTCCGGGACAGCGAGCGCAGATGCGCAGTATTTT. This codes for CASRSGTASADAQYF.